The 30 T cell receptor beta chains reported below all come from one sample, sequenced in a study of PD-1 blockade in classical Hodgkin lymphoma (dated by TCRdb to about 2020). Read against the paper, the sample's time point label means: cycle 1 day 1 (C1D1), immediately before nivolumab initiation. Every trial patient had relapsed after autologous stem cell transplantation, and cohorts A, B and C differed in prior brentuximab vedotin exposure. The library was made by the immunoSEQ multiplex PCR assay. This is the immuneACCESS table as TCRdb keeps it, with only in-frame sequences that have V and J called. A part of the clones is gone; compared with another copy, unresolved V genes explain less than half, and the rest is unexplained. This sample comprises about 19,000 clones, approximately 88% of them detected only once. The top ten constitute nearly 6.5% of the sample. Sample: peripheral blood mononuclear cells (PBMCs), taken at baseline. These receptors all stem from a human donor with classical Hodgkin lymphoma.

The V and J genes are TRBV4-2 and TRBJ2-1; D is perhaps TRBD1 (6 bases). The CDR3 is 15 amino acids. V was trimmed by 1 base and J by 0 bases, leaving 7 bases between them. Germline CDR1 is LGHNA and CDR2 is YNFKEQ. The CDR3 sequence: CASSQVQGSYNEQFF. Here the CDR3 DNA reads TGTGCCAGCAGCCAAGTACAGGGCTCCTACAATGAGCAGTTCTTC.

The chain couples TRBV6-1 to TRBJ2-3; D gene uncertain. Germline V gene lookup returns CDR1 MNHNS and CDR2 SASEGT. The V gene lost 5 bases and the J gene lost 2 bases, with 11 bases spanning the gap. This CDR3 is 14 amino acids long. CDR3 coding DNA: TGTGCCAGCAGTCTCCGGATGAACACAGATACGCAGTATTTT. As protein: CASSLRMNTDTQYF.

The chain links TRBV6-6 to TRBJ1-2; the match to TRBD1 covers 9 bases. CDR1 is MNHNY and CDR2 is SVGAGI in the germline V gene (reference sequence). V trimming: 5 bases; J trimming: 8 bases; junction bases outside the gene matches: 0. This CDR3 is built from 11 residues. The CDR3 loop is CASSTGGGYTF. Written as DNA, the CDR3 is TGTGCCAGCAGTACAGGGGGCGGCTACACCTTC.

The chain has TRBV20-1 and TRBJ2-7; no reliable D call. CDR1 and CDR2 (germline): DFQATT, SNEGSKA (reference sequence). The V and J ends lost 3 bases and 6 bases respectively, with 9 bases between them. The CDR3 is 11 residues long. The CDR3 loop is CSASRWGEQYF. The CDR3 DNA sequence: TGCAGTGCTAGCAGATGGGGCGAGCAGTACTTC.

The DNA for the CDR3 is TGTGCCACCGCGCAGTTAGGCTACTACAATGAGCAGTTCTTC. It yields the protein CATAQLGYYNEQFF. The chain links TRBV19 to TRBJ2-1; unclear D gene. With 10 bases removed from V and 3 bases from J, the gap between germline ends came to 16 bases. The CDR3 consists of 14 residues. Germline CDR1 reads LNHDA; CDR2 reads SQIVND (reference sequence).

V usage is TRBV2 and J usage is TRBJ2-5; D is perhaps TRBD1 or TRBD2 (6 bases each). The CDR3 consists of 13 residues. Germline V gives CDR1 SNHLY, CDR2 FYNNEI. V gave up 4 bases and J gave up 4 bases, with 10 bases separating them. CDR3 in DNA: TGTGCCAGCAGTGGGGGGGCTGGAGAGACCCAGTACTTC. The encoded protein is CASSGGAGETQYF.

This clone was observed a few times. The J gene is TRBJ2-7, the V gene TRBV28; 12 bases are shared with TRBD1. This CDR3 contains 14 residues. Germline V gives CDR1 MDHEN, CDR2 SYDVKM. After removal of 4 bases from V and 7 bases from J, the junction contained 5 bases not matched to a gene. The CDR3 region has the DNA TGTGCCAGCAGTTGGGGACAGGGGGCGGAGGAGCAGTACTTC. Translating it yields CASSWGQGAEEQYF.

The chain joins TRBV28 to TRBJ2-7; D is unresolved. V lost 5 bases and J lost 6, with 17 bases in between. The CDR3 sequence is 14 residues long. CDR1 and CDR2 (germline): MDHEN, SYDVKM. The CDR3 spells CASSEAGYPVEQYF. For the CDR3, the DNA is TGTGCCAGCAGTGAAGCTGGCTACCCGGTCGAGCAGTACTTC. Full variable domain (remainder filled in from reference TRBV28 and TRBJ2-7): DVKVTQSSRYLVKRTGEKVFLECVQDMDHENMFWYRQDPGLGLRLIYFSYDVKMKEKGDIPEGYSVSREKKERFSLILESASTNQTSMYLCASSEAGYPVEQYFGPGTRLTVT.

This clone is categorized as medium-sized. V gene TRBV7-9 combines with J gene TRBJ2-7; no firm D call. Per germline, CDR1 SEHNR and CDR2 FQNEAQ (reference sequence). V lost 5 bases to trimming and J lost 1 base, with 9 bases between them. The CDR3 loop spans 13 amino acids. The CDR3 reads CASSKVGSYEQYF. DNA of the CDR3: TGTGCCAGCAGCAAGGTCGGATCCTACGAGCAGTACTTC. Full variable domain (outside the CDR3, taken from reference TRBV7-9 and TRBJ2-7): DTGVSQNPRHKITKRGQNVTFRCDPISEHNRLYWYRQTLGQGPEFLTYFQNEAQLEKSRLLSDRFSAERPKGSFSTLEIQRTEQGDSAMYLCASSKVGSYEQYFGPGTRLTVT.

The V and J genes are TRBV18 and TRBJ1-2; D remains ambiguous. Germline loops: CDR1 KGHSH, CDR2 LQKENI. The CDR3 is 13 residues long. V lost 3 bases to trimming and J lost 3 bases, with 8 bases between them. The CDR3 here is CASSPGLDYGYTF. The DNA for the CDR3 is TGTGCCAGCTCACCCGGGCTAGACTATGGCTACACCTTC.

This chain uses TRBV7-3 with TRBJ2-2, with 7 bases lining up with TRBD2. The CDR3 loop spans 17 amino acids. CDR1 and CDR2 from the germline V gene are SGHTA and FQGTGA. The trim removed 5 bases at V and 0 bases at J, leaving 9 bases unmatched. CDR3 in amino acids: CASSAPSGPANTGELFF. For the CDR3, the DNA is TGTGCCAGCAGCGCCCCTAGCGGACCCGCGAACACCGGGGAGCTGTTTTTT.

The chain is built from TRBV5-5 and TRBJ1-2; 10 bases agree with TRBD1. Trimming removed 4 bases from V and 13 bases from J; junction bases left unmatched: 10. Germline-derived CDR1 and CDR2 are SGHKS and YYEKEE (reference sequence). The CDR3 is 13 amino acids. CDR3 in DNA: TGTGCCAGCAGCCCGGCCGGGACAGGGGATGGCACCTTC. Translation: CASSPAGTGDGTF.

This sequence joins TRBV7-9 and TRBJ2-2; 8 nucleotides agree with TRBD1. The V segment lost 2 bases and the J segment 7 bases; nucleotides outside the gene matches: 15. The CDR3 contains 18 residues. Per the germline V gene, CDR1 is SEHNR and CDR2 is FQNEAQ (reference sequence). The CDR3 loop is CASSLRSLDRVFLGELFF. The DNA for the CDR3 is TGTGCCAGCAGCTTACGCTCGTTGGACAGGGTCTTTCTCGGGGAGCTGTTTTTT.

V is TRBV29-1 and J is TRBJ1-1, with D possibly matching TRBD1 (6 bases). Trimming shortened V by 6 bases and J by 11 bases, and 13 bases separated the two germline ends. The CDR3 totals 10 residues. Germline values: CDR1 SQVTM, CDR2 ANQGSEA. The DNA for the CDR3 is TGCAGCGTGGGGGCCCAACGGGCTTTCTTT. It translates to CSVGAQRAFF. The whole variable domain, filled in from reference TRBV29-1 and TRBJ1-1, reads SAVISQKPSRDICQRGTSLTIQCQVDSQVTMMFWYRQQPGQSLTLIATANQGSEATYESGFVIDKFPISRPNLTFSTLTVSNMSPEDSSIYLCSVGAQRAFFGQGTRLTVV.

This sequence joins TRBV29-1 and TRBJ2-3, with 12 bases aligning to TRBD2. V was pared by 6 bases and J by 0 bases, with 4 bases of the junction left unmatched. Germline V CDR1 and CDR2: SQVTM, ANQGSEA. This CDR3 comprises 15 residues. The CDR3 coding sequence is TGCAGCGTCCCGACTAGCGGGGGAAGCACAGATACGCAGTATTTT. It is translated as CSVPTSGGSTDTQYF.

The genes are TRBV6-5 and TRBJ2-7; 7 bases are a match to TRBD1. The trim removed 2 bases at V and 1 base at J, leaving 2 bases unmatched. Germline loops: CDR1 MNHEY, CDR2 SVGAGI. The CDR3 has 14 amino acids. CDR3 nucleotide sequence: TGTGCCAGCAGTTACGACAGGGATTCCTACGAGCAGTACTTC. Protein product: CASSYDRDSYEQYF.

CDR3 coding DNA: TGTGCCAGCAGCTTGAGGGGGGGAGTAACGGAGCAGTACTTC. This sequence encodes CASSLRGGVTEQYF. This chain uses TRBV13 with TRBJ2-7; possible D gene TRBD2, 7 bases. CDR1 PRHDT and CDR2 FYEKMQ come from the germline V gene (reference sequence). The V gene lost 3 bases and the J gene lost 7 bases, with 16 bases spanning the gap. The CDR3 has 14 residues.

This clone came up once. The chain recombines TRBV7-9 with TRBJ1-2, with TRBD1 as a possible D gene (6 bases). This CDR3 has 14 residues. Trimming removed 5 bases at V and 6 bases at J, with 16 bases between. Germline CDR1 is SEHNR and CDR2 is FQNEAQ (reference sequence). The CDR3 DNA sequence: TGTGCCAGCAGCCTCAGGGGCCTCGATCATGGCTACACCTTC. Its protein product is CASSLRGLDHGYTF. The variable domain in full, completed from reference TRBV7-9 and TRBJ1-2, reads DTGVSQNPRHKITKRGQNVTFRCDPISEHNRLYWYRQTLGQGPEFLTYFQNEAQLEKSRLLSDRFSAERPKGSFSTLEIQRTEQGDSAMYLCASSLRGLDHGYTFGSGTRLTVV.

V is TRBV11-2 and J is TRBJ2-7; 8 bases fit TRBD1. Unmatched junction bases numbered 3, after V lost 3 bases and J lost 2 bases. CDR1 is SGHAT and CDR2 is FQNNGV in the germline V gene. The CDR3 extends over 14 amino acids. Written as DNA, the CDR3 is TGTGCCAGCAGCTTTGGACAGGGAACCTACGAGCAGTACTTC. This encodes CASSFGQGTYEQYF. The whole variable domain, remainder taken from reference TRBV11-2 and TRBJ2-7, is EAGVAQSPRYKIIEKRQSVAFWCNPISGHATLYWYQQILGQGPKLLIQFQNNGVVDDSQLPKDRFSAERLKGVDSTLKIQPAKLEDSAVYLCASSFGQGTYEQYFGPGTRLTVT.

V is TRBV6-1 and J is TRBJ2-1; D might be TRBD1 (8 bases). This CDR3 is 13 amino acids long. V was clipped by 7 bases and J by 3 bases, with 10 bases between them. Per the germline V gene, CDR1 is MNHNS and CDR2 is SASEGT. CDR3 bases: TGTGCCAGCAACAGGGGGGGCTACAATGAGCAGTTCTTC. Protein product: CASNRGGYNEQFF.

The CDR3 region has the DNA TGTGCCAGCAGTACTCGGGGACTAGCGGGGCTGGGAGAGACCCAGTACTTC. The encoded protein is CASSTRGLAGLGETQYF. The rearrangement uses TRBV28 and TRBJ2-5; 13 nucleotides line up with TRBD2. With 5 bases clipped from V and 4 bases from J, the junction kept 10 bases outside the gene matches. CDR1 is MDHEN, CDR2 SYDVKM, per germline. The CDR3 extends over 17 amino acids. The full variable domain, rest sourced from reference TRBV28 and TRBJ2-5, is DVKVTQSSRYLVKRTGEKVFLECVQDMDHENMFWYRQDPGLGLRLIYFSYDVKMKEKGDIPEGYSVSREKKERFSLILESASTNQTSMYLCASSTRGLAGLGETQYFGPGTRLLVL.

V and J are TRBV4-2 and TRBJ1-6, with D unclear. The CDR3 is 18 residues long. Trimming left V 4 bases short and J 0 bases short, with 16 bases between. Germline-derived CDR1 and CDR2 are LGHNA and YNFKEQ. DNA of the CDR3: TGTGCCAGCAGCCCCCGGACGGACGTCAGCTCCTATAATTCACCCCTCCACTTT. Translated: CASSPRTDVSSYNSPLHF.

The CDR3 DNA is TGCGCCAGCACCATGGGTTCCCCAGATACGCAGTATTTT. It yields the protein CASTMGSPDTQYF. The V and J genes are TRBV10-1 and TRBJ2-3; D remains unclear. Germline CDR1 WNHNN, CDR2 SYGVQD (reference sequence). The CDR3 is 13 amino acids. V dropped 7 bases and J dropped 4 bases, with 12 bases sitting between them.

The V call is TRBV29-1, the J call TRBJ2-7; D uncertain. The CDR3 consists of 11 residues. Germline V gives CDR1 SQVTM, CDR2 ANQGSEA. V lost 3 bases to trimming and J lost 6 bases, with 9 bases between them. The CDR3 is CSVDVTGEQYF. CDR3 bases: TGCAGCGTTGACGTTACGGGCGAGCAGTACTTC.

This clone has just one count. The gene calls are TRBV2 and TRBJ1-3; D not certain. V lost 6 bases to trimming and J lost 0 bases, with 9 bases between them. The germline V gene has CDR1 SNHLY and CDR2 FYNNEI. The CDR3 is 14 residues long. CDR3 coding DNA: TGTGCCAGCAGATCGGAGTACTCTGGAAACACCATATATTTT. This gives the protein CASRSEYSGNTIYF.

The CDR3 loop is CASSLANEQFF. In nucleotides, the CDR3 is TGTGCCAGCAGCTTAGCCAATGAGCAGTTCTTC. V and J are TRBV11-1 and TRBJ2-1; D unresolved. CDR3 length: 11 amino acids. V gave up 0 bases and J gave up 6 bases, with 0 bases separating them. Germline V gene data show CDR1 as SGHAT and CDR2 as FQDESV (reference sequence).

This chain connects TRBV4-2 to TRBJ2-3, with TRBD2 identical over 10 bases. This CDR3 is 15 amino acids long. V shed 2 bases, J shed 5 bases, and the junction held 4 bases outside the gene matches. Germline V CDR1 and CDR2: LGHNA, YNFKEQ. The CDR3 DNA sequence: TGTGCCAGCAGCCAAACTACTAGCGGGGAAGATACGCAGTATTTT. Residues: CASSQTTSGEDTQYF.

V and J are TRBV7-3 and TRBJ1-2, with D perhaps TRBD1 (6 bases). CDR3 length equals 16 residues. The germline V and J ends were trimmed by 2 bases and 6 bases, with 19 bases remaining between them. Per germline, CDR1 SGHTA and CDR2 FQGTGA. The CDR3 loop is CASSLLPSRGADGYTF. Written as DNA, the CDR3 is TGTGCCAGCAGCTTACTTCCGTCCCGGGGGGCGGATGGCTACACCTTC.

This clone appeared once. The chain joins TRBV7-6 to TRBJ1-2, with D tentatively TRBD1 (6 bases). CDR3 length equals 13 residues. Germline V CDR1 and CDR2: SGHVS, FNYEAQ. Trimming took off 7 bases at V and 8 bases at J, with 17 bases between the two ends. The CDR3 sequence: CASTLSAGDGYTF. CDR3 coding DNA: TGTGCCAGCACCCTGTCAGCAGGGGACGGCTACACCTTC.

The chain links TRBV4-3 to TRBJ2-3; D remains ambiguous. V lost 4 bases to trimming and J lost 1 base, with 15 bases between them. Germline V lookup: CDR1 LGHNA, CDR2 YSLEER. The CDR3 extends over 16 amino acids. For the CDR3, the DNA is TGCGCCAGCAGCCCAAGCCTCGGACCCCGCACAGATACGCAGTATTTT. As protein: CASSPSLGPRTDTQYF.